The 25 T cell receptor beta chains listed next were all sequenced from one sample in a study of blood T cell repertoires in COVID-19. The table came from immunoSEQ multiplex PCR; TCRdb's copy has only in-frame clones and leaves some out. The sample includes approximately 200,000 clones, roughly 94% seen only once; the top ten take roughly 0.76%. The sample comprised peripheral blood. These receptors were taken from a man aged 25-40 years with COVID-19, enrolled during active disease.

CDR3 loop: CASSPRGPTEAFF. The CDR3 region has the DNA TGTGCCAGCAGCCCCAGAGGGCCCACTGAAGCTTTCTTT. The rearrangement uses TRBV3-1 (or the pseudogene TRBV3-2) and TRBJ1-1; D is unresolved. The CDR3 totals 13 residues. V gave up 4 bases and J gave up 4 bases, with 10 bases separating them. Looked up from germline, CDR1 is LGHDT and CDR2 is YNNKEL (reference sequence).

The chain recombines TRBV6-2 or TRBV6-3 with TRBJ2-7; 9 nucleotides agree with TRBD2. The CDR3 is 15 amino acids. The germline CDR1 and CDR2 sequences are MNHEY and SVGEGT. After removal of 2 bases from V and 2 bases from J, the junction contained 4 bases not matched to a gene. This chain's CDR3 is CASSYARGGAYEQYF. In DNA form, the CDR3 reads TGTGCCAGCAGTTACGCGCGGGGGGGAGCCTACGAGCAGTACTTC.

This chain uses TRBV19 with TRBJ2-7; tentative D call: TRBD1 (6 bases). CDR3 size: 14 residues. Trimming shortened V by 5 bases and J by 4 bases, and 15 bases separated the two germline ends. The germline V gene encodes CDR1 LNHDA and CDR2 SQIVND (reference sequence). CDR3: CASSLQGSDYEQYF. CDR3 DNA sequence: TGTGCCAGTAGTCTCCAGGGGTCCGATTACGAGCAGTACTTC.

For the CDR3, the DNA is TGTGCCAGCAGCCAAACAGTTTCCTCTGGAAACACCATATATTTT. This translates into CASSQTVSSGNTIYF. The chain couples TRBV7-2 to TRBJ1-3, with unresolved D. CDR1 is SGHTA and CDR2 is FQGNSA in the germline V gene. Deletions cut 5 bases from V and 0 bases from J, with 11 bases between. The length of the CDR3 is 15 residues.

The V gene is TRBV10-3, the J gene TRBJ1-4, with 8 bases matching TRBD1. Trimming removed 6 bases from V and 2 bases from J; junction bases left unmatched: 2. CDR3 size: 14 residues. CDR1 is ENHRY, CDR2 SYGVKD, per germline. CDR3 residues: CAISTGGTNEKLFF. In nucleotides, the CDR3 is TGTGCCATCAGCACAGGGGGGACTAATGAAAAACTGTTTTTT.

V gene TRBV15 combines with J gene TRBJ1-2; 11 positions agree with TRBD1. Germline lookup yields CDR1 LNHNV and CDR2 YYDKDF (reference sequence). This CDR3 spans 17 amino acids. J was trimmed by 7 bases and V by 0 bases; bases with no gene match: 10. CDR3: CATSRDTLGTGGSGYTF. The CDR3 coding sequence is TGTGCCACCAGCAGAGATACCCTCGGGACAGGGGGAAGTGGCTACACCTTC.

CDR3 coding DNA: TGTGCCAGCAGCGAGCCGTGGGGGGGAGCTTTCTTT. Its translation: CASSEPWGGAFF. V and J are TRBV7-2 and TRBJ1-1, with D possibly being TRBD1 (5 bases). The V gene lost 5 bases and the J gene lost 10 bases, with 14 bases spanning the gap. Looked up from germline, CDR1 is SGHTA and CDR2 is FQGNSA. The length of the CDR3 is 12 residues.

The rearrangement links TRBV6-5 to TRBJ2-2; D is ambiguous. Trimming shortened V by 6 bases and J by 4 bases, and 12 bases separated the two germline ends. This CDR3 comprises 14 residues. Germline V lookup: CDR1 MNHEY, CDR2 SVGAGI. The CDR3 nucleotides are TGTGCCAGCAGAACATCCTTTGGCACCGGGGAGCTGTTTTTT. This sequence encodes CASRTSFGTGELFF.

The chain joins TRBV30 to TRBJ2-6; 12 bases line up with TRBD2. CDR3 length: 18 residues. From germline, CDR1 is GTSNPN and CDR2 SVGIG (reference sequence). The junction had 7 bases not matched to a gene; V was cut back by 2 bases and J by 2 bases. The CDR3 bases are TGTGCCTGGAGTCTTCCTAGCGGGGGGGCCGCTGGGGCCAACGTCCTGACTTTC. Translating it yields CAWSLPSGGAAGANVLTF. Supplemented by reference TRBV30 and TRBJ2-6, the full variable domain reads SQTIHQWPATLVQPVGSPLSLECTVEGTSNPNLYWYRQAAGRGLQLLFYSVGIGQISSEVPQNLSASRPQDRQFILSSKKLLLSDSGFYLCAWSLPSGGAAGANVLTFGAGSRLTVL.

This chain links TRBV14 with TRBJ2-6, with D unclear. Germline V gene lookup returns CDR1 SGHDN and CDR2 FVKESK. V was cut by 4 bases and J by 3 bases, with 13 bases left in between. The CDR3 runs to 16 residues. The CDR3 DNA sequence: TGTGCCAGCAGCCCCATAGGCGGTGATGGGGCCAACGTCCTGACTTTC. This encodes CASSPIGGDGANVLTF.

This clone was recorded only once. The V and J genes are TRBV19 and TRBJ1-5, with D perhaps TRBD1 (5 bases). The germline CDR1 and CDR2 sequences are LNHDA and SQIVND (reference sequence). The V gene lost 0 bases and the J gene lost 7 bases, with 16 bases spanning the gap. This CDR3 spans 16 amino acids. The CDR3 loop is CASSIDHPGLVQPQHF. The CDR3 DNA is TGTGCCAGTAGTATAGATCACCCAGGGCTGGTGCAGCCCCAGCATTTT.

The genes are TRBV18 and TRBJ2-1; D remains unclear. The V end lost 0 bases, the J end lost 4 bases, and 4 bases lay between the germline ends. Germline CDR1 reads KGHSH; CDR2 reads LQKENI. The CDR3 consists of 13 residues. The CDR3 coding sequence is TGTGCCAGCTCACCACCAATATACAATGAGCAGTTCTTC. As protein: CASSPPIYNEQFF.

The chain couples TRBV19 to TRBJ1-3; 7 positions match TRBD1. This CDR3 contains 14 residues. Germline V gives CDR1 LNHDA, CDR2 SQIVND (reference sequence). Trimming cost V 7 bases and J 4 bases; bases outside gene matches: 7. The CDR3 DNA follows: TGTGCCAGTACCCCGACAGGGTTGGGAAACACCATATATTTT. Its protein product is CASTPTGLGNTIYF.

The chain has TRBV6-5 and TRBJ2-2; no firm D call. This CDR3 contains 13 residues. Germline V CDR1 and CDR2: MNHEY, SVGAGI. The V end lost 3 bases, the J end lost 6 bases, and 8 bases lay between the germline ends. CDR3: CASSYPGPGELFF. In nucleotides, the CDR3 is TGTGCCAGCAGTTATCCGGGTCCCGGGGAGCTGTTTTTT.

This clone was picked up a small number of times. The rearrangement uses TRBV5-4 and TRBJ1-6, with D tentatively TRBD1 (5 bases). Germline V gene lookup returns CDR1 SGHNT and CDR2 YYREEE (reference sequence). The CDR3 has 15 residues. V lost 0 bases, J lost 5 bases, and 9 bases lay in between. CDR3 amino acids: CASSLDRWDNSPLHF. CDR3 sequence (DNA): TGTGCCAGCAGCTTGGACAGGTGGGATAATTCACCCCTCCACTTT.

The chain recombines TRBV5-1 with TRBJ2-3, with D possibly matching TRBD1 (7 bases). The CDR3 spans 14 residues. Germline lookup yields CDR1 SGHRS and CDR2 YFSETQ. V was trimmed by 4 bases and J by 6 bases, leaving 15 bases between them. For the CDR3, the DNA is TGCGCCAGCAGCGGCCAGGGGGGCTTCGATACGCAGTATTTT. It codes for CASSGQGGFDTQYF. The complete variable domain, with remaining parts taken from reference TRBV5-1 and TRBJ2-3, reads KAGVTQTPRYLIKTRGQQVTLSCSPISGHRSVSWYQQTPGQGLQFLFEYFSETQRNKGNFPGRFSGRQFSNSRSEMNVSTLELGDSALYLCASSGQGGFDTQYFGPGTRLTVL.

The CDR3: CASSPDRYTGELFF. CDR3 in DNA: TGTGCCAGCAGCCCGGACAGATACACCGGGGAGCTGTTTTTT. The chain uses TRBV5-5 and TRBJ2-2; weak D call: TRBD1 (6 bases). CDR3 length: 14 residues. Germline V gene sequence: CDR1 SGHKS, CDR2 YYEKEE (reference sequence). With 4 bases removed from V and 3 bases from J, the gap between germline ends came to 10 bases.

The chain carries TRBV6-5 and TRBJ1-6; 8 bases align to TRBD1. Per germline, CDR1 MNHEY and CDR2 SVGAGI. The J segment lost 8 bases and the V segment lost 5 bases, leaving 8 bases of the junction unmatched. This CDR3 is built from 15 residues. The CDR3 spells CASSRQGILDSPLHF. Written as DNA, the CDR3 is TGTGCCAGCAGTCGACAGGGGATATTGGATTCACCCCTCCACTTT.

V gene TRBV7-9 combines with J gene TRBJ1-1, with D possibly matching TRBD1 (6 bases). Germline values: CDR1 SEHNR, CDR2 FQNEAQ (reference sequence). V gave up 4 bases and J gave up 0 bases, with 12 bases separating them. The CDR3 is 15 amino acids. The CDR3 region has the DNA TGTGCCAGCAGCTCGCACAGGGTTTTGAACACTGAAGCTTTCTTT. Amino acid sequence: CASSSHRVLNTEAFF.

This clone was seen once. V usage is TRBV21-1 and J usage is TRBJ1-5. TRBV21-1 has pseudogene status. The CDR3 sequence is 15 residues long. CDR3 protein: CASNEGDSSNQPQHF. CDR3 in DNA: TGTGCCAGCAACGAAGGTGACTCCAGCAATCAGCCCCAGCATTTT.

DNA for the CDR3: TGTGCCAGCAGTTTATATCTGGGGAGTGAAGCTTTCTTT. The encoded protein is CASSLYLGSEAFF. V usage is TRBV27 and J usage is TRBJ1-1, with unresolved D. The CDR3 consists of 13 residues. The V end lost 1 base, the J end lost 7 bases, and 10 bases lay between the germline ends. Germline CDR1 reads MNHEY; CDR2 reads SMNVEV (reference sequence).

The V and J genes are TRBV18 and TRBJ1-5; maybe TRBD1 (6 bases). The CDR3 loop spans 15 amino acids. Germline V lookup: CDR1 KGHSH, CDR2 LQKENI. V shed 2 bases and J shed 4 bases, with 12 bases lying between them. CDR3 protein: CASSPEGGANQPQHF. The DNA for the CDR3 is TGTGCCAGCTCACCAGAGGGGGGGGCGAATCAGCCCCAGCATTTT.

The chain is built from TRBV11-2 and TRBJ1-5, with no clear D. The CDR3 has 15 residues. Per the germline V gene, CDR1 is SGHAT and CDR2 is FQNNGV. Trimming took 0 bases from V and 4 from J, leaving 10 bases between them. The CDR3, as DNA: TGTGCCAGCAGCTTAGATCCAGGCCGAAATCAGCCCCAGCATTTT. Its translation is CASSLDPGRNQPQHF.

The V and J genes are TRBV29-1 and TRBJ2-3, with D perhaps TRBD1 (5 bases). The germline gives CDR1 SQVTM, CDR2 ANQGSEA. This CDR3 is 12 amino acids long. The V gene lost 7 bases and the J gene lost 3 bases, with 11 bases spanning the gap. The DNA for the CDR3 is TGCAGCGCCGCGACAGAAACAGATACGCAGTATTTT. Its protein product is CSAATETDTQYF.

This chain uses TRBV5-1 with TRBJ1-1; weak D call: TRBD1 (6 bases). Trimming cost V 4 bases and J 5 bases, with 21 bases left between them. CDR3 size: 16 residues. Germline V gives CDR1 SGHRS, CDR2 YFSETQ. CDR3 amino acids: CASSPNPRGPRTEAFF. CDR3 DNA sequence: TGCGCCAGCAGCCCCAACCCCAGGGGCCCGAGGACTGAAGCTTTCTTT.